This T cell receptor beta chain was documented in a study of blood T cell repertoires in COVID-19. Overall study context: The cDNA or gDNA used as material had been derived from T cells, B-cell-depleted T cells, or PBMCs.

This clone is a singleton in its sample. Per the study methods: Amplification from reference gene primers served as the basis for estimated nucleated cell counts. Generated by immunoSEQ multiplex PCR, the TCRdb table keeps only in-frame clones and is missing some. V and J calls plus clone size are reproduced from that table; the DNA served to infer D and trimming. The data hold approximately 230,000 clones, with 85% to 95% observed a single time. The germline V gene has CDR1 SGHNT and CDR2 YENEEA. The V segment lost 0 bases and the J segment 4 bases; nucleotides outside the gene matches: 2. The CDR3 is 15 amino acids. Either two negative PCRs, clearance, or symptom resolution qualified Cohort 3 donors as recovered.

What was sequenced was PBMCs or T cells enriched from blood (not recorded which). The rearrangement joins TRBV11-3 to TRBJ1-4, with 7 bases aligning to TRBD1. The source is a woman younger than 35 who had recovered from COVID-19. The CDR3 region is CASSLDGTVNEKLFF. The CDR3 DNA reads TGTGCCAGCAGCTTAGATGGGACAGTTAATGAAAAACTGTTTTTT.